What follows is one T cell receptor beta chain and its context. What this receptor recognizes is not known. No clone much larger than this one lies a single base away; base qualities are absent. From a lookup of the germline V gene (reference sequence), CDR1 and CDR2 are MNHNY and SVGAGI. Counted from cysteine to phenylalanine, this CDR3 has 18 amino acids. Only the CDR3 DNA is retained, 54 bases long and in frame from the first base. V and J lose 7 bases and 0 bases, and a span of 21 bases separates them. The run used an Illumina HiSeq 1500. The public reads were quality trimmed at Q25 with fastp and then assembled into clones with MiXCR by TCRdb, keeping productive beta chains. For every CDR3 protein sequence, its rows merge into one entry that carries the most common genes and DNA. The sample yields 650,000 to 850,000 distinct CDR3 sequences; 25% to 35% were counted once. Of the sample, 10% to 15% falls within the top ten clones.

These data come from a study of T cell repertoires in cytomegalovirus infection (dated by TCRdb to between 2019 and 2020). Regarding the study in general: Recently identified HLA-C-restricted CMV epitopes, whose presentation resists viral immunomodulation, were targeted by peptide stimulations together with well-studied HLA-B-restricted epitopes. Donor HLA type was relevant to the analysis, as public TCR beta signatures indicated carriage of CMV infection together with the matching HLA type. Points the paper makes about the study in general: The ex vivo response was dominated by HLA-C-restricted CMV-specific TCR beta clonotypes, which also provided the single most frequent clonotype in two of eight donors. In both this cohort and an independent 352-donor cohort, the cumulative frequency of public TCR beta family members distinguished carriers of CMV infection plus the relevant HLA type.

What the treatment or condition label conveys for this sample: in vitro stimulation with specific CMV peptide epitopes to enrich CMV-specific T cells. The TCR originated in a human donor in good health (CMV status not recorded). Some clones in this sample may be carry-over from other donors' samples. The receptor chain draws on TRBV6-6 and TRBJ1-4, and TRBD1 may be the D gene, going by 5 matching bases. The sample in question was cultured CD8+ T cells from PBMCs, obtained from culture after CMV antigen stimulation. The DNA sequence is given as TGTGCCAGCACCTACCTTCGTCCCTTGGGGGCAACTAATGAAAAACTGTTTTTT. The translation is CASTYLRPLGATNEKLFF.